This TCR beta chain was sequenced in a study of CD8+CD57+ T cells in acquired aplastic anemia. For the study at large: Mean yield of DNA from sorted CD4+ and CD8+ cells was 3.2 ug. Average CD4+ read depth in healthy donors was 9.5 million to 13 million reads. Study-level findings and limits: Comparison of patients with controls identified 25 to 35 shared CD8+ CDR3 sequences.

V shed 0 bases, J shed 8 bases, and the junction held 4 bases outside the gene matches. Germline V gene lookup returns CDR1 MRHNA and CDR2 SNTAGT. The CDR3 length is 14 residues. With regard to this clonotype: Its antigen is unidentified.

Genomic DNA, the template, was used for profiling of the TCR beta VDJ and CDR3. TCRdb ran MiXCR on the reads and lists one entry per CDR3 protein. The sample has around 170,000 distinct CDR3 sequences, approximately 60% seen once. The chain is built from TRBV6-4 and TRBJ2-1; 7 nucleotides match TRBD2. Sequenced input: sorted CD4+, CD8+, or CD8+CD57+ T cells (not recorded which) from PBMCs. The origin of this receptor is a human donor in good health. The CDR3 coding sequence is TGTGCCAGCAGTGACTCGAGTGCGGGAGATGAGCAGTTCTTC. It translates to CASSDSSAGDEQFF.